This record concerns one T cell receptor (beta chain) sequence. TCRdb reprocessed the 5' RACE reads with MiXCR, giving one entry per CDR3 protein. The table lists roughly 450,000 distinct CDR3 sequences, roughly 18% of them singletons. CDR1 and CDR2 (germline): SQVTM, ANQGSEA. The CDR3 covers 12 residues. The ends lost 4 bases at V and 5 bases at J; junction bases unmatched: 4. The source of the sample is a study of T-cell memory formation after mild COVID-19. The sequenced sample was PBMCs or a T cell subset sorted from them (not recorded which). The TCR was taken from an adult woman who had mild COVID-19 (a few samples of this study predate the infection). Cell type and time point are not known. The chain couples TRBV29-1 to TRBJ1-2; 7 positions match TRBD1. For the CDR3, the DNA is TGCAGCGTTGGAGAGGGGGCGTATGGCTACACCTTC. As protein: CSVGEGAYGYTF.